This T cell receptor (beta chain) emerged from a study of graft-versus-host responses after intestinal transplantation. Study at large: Transplants were multivisceral, liver-intestinal, or isolated intestinal.

Of note for this clone: The antigen remains unidentified.

V lost 0 bases and J 7 bases, leaving 9 bases between the germline ends. The CDR3 runs 14 residues. CDR1 is LGHNA, CDR2 YSLEER, per germline. Profiled with immunoSEQ multiplex PCR; TCRdb holds only in-frame clones, not every one. Of 62,000 or so clones in the sample, roughly 90% were seen once. Study-wide findings and caveats: In patients with graft-donor T cell macrochimerism, allograft graft-versus-host to host-versus-graft clonal ratios were high.

The rearrangement uses TRBV4-3 and TRBJ2-2; D call uncertain. The sequence derives from a human donor who was the organ donor for an intestinal transplant. Source: unstimulated CD8+ T cells sorted from spleen or lymph node cells, taken before transplant. The DNA for the CDR3 is TGCGCCAGCAGCCAAGACACGACTGTCGGGGAGCTGTTTTTT. Translated, it gives CASSQDTTVGELFF.